The 25 T cell receptor beta chains listed next were all sequenced from one sample in a study of blood T cells in healthy people across ages. Then a second PCR, running about 7 to 11 cycles, was carried out with a sample-barcoded 5' primer and a J-beta primer mix. One entry per CDR3 protein, called by TCRdb with MiXCR from the 5' RACE reads. The sample consists of around 1,000,000 distinct CDR3 sequences, roughly a quarter of them appearing once. The sample was also reused in another study, on T cells of mothers and their children.

The specimen was blood. Receptor source: a girl aged 2 to 9 in good health.

Regarding this clonotype: Sequence at one end of the junction differs from germline and may be a read error. The rearrangement uses TRBV7-9 and TRBJ1-2; possible D gene TRBD1, 6 bases. The CDR3 is 19 amino acids. The germline V gene has CDR1 SEHNR and CDR2 FQNEAQ (reference sequence). CDR3 sequence (DNA): TGTGGCAGCAGCTTTAAAGGCCTAACCGGGACACTGCAAAACTATGGCTACACCTTC. Amino acids: CGSSFKGLTGTLQNYGYTF.

This clonotype has just a few counts. The genes are TRBV12-3 or TRBV12-4 and TRBJ2-1, with D tentatively TRBD2 (6 bases). This CDR3 has 16 residues. Deletions cut 6 bases from V and 0 bases from J, with 15 bases between. CDR3 DNA sequence: TGTGCCAGCAGAATCGGGGGAAAGAGCTCCTACAATGAGCAGTTCTTC. Its protein product is CASRIGGKSSYNEQFF.

V is TRBV5-1 and J is TRBJ2-5; maybe TRBD1 (7 bases). CDR1 is SGHRS, CDR2 YFSETQ, per germline. With 6 bases removed from V and 4 bases from J, the gap between germline ends came to 13 bases. The length of the CDR3 is 13 residues. The CDR3 loop is CASKEGAPETQYF. Written as DNA, the CDR3 is TGCGCCAGCAAGGAGGGGGCGCCAGAGACCCAGTACTTC.

V is TRBV7-9 and J is TRBJ1-2, with TRBD1 as a possible D gene (5 bases). V lost 5 bases, J lost 8 bases, and 12 bases lay in between. The germline CDR1 and CDR2 sequences are SEHNR and FQNEAQ (reference sequence). This CDR3 spans 12 amino acids. CDR3 nucleotide sequence: TGTGCCAGCAGCCCACCTCGGACAGGCTACACCTTC. Its protein product is CASSPPRTGYTF.

This clonotype has a handful of counts. The V and J genes are TRBV25-1 and TRBJ2-5, with 8 bases aligning to TRBD1. V shed 7 bases and J 5 bases; nucleotides not matched to a gene: 9. CDR1 is MGHDK and CDR2 is SYGVNS in the germline V gene. The CDR3 length is 14 residues. The CDR3 bases are TGTGCCAGCAAGGACAGGGAAACGTTTGAGACCCAGTACTTC. This translates into CASKDRETFETQYF.

The chain combines TRBV7-6 with TRBJ2-5; D unclear. The germline V gene encodes CDR1 SGHVS and CDR2 FNYEAQ. The V end was cut by 7 bases, the J end by 0 bases, with 12 bases between. This CDR3 spans 14 amino acids. In DNA, the CDR3 is TGTGCCAGCACTTCCTACCTGTACCAAGAGACCCAGTACTTC. It yields the protein CASTSYLYQETQYF.

The V gene is TRBV28, the J gene TRBJ2-1, with 7 bases that match TRBD2. The germline V gene encodes CDR1 MDHEN and CDR2 SYDVKM. The junction had 14 bases not matched to a gene; V was cut back by 5 bases and J by 4 bases. The CDR3 runs to 17 residues. The CDR3 coding sequence is TGTGCCAGCAGTCCCGATCGGGGTAGCGGGCGTTACAATGAGCAGTTCTTC. Its protein product is CASSPDRGSGRYNEQFF.

The chain recombines TRBV10-3 with TRBJ1-1; 7 bases match TRBD1. The CDR3 runs to 14 residues. Per germline, CDR1 ENHRY and CDR2 SYGVKD. Trimming took 6 bases from V and 11 from J; bases not matched to a gene: 15. CDR3 DNA: TGTGCCATCAGGAACGGACAGGCCTCAGGTTGGGCTTTCTTT. It translates to CAIRNGQASGWAFF.

Turning to this clonotype: Possible read error: a much larger clone is one base away. V is TRBV9 and J is TRBJ2-1; TRBD2 agrees at 10 bases. Germline CDR1 is SGDLS and CDR2 is YYNGEE. This CDR3 spans 16 amino acids. As DNA, the CDR3 is TGTGCCAGCAGCGTAACCTGGACTAGCGGCTACACTGAGCAGTTCTTC. Protein sequence: CASSVTWTSGYTEQFF.

A remark on this clonotype: The germline gene is not matched at one end of the junction; a read error may be the cause. The chain couples TRBV7-7 to TRBJ1-2; no clear D gene. CDR3 size: 17 residues. Germline CDR1 is SSHAT and CDR2 is FNYEAQ (reference sequence). The DNA of the CDR3 is TGTGCTAGCAGCTTAGGCCGTACGAGGGTACGAGACTATGGCTACACCTTC. It yields the protein CASSLGRTRVRDYGYTF.

This clonotype was observed a few times. The gene calls are TRBV20-1 and TRBJ1-2; 9 nucleotides match TRBD1. In germline, CDR1 is DFQATT, CDR2 SNEGSKA (reference sequence). The ends lost 0 bases at V and 5 bases at J; junction bases unmatched: 4. CDR3 length: 14 amino acids. The CDR3, as DNA: TGCAGTGCTAGAGATCCTGGGACAGGGTATGGCTACACCTTC. Residues: CSARDPGTGYGYTF.

V and J are TRBV7-2 and TRBJ2-1, with a tentative D call TRBD2 (5 bases). This CDR3 region has 13 residues. The germline V and J ends were trimmed by 6 bases and 5 bases, with 11 bases remaining between them. Germline V gives CDR1 SGHTA, CDR2 FQGNSA. DNA for the CDR3: TGTGCCAGCAGGGACTCGGCCGACAATGAGCAGTTCTTC. Its protein is CASRDSADNEQFF.

This chain joins TRBV7-2 and TRBJ2-7; 8 bases match TRBD1. The germline V gene has CDR1 SGHTA and CDR2 FQGNSA. The CDR3 consists of 15 residues. The J segment lost 4 bases and the V segment lost 5 bases, leaving 10 bases of the junction unmatched. The CDR3 coding sequence is TGTGCCAGCAGCATTAACAGGGGGGCCCTTTACGAGCAGTACTTC. Translated: CASSINRGALYEQYF.

This clonotype showed up just a few times. The chain has TRBV29-1 and TRBJ1-2, with 12 bases lining up with TRBD1. The germline gives CDR1 SQVTM, CDR2 ANQGSEA. The CDR3 has 14 amino acids. J gave up 6 bases and V 4 bases, and 6 bases lay outside the gene matches. CDR3: CSVVGTGGFNGYTF. CDR3 coding DNA: TGCAGCGTTGTAGGGACAGGGGGCTTTAATGGCTACACCTTC.

V gene TRBV29-1 combines with J gene TRBJ2-1; no clear D. The CDR3 is made up of 12 amino acids. Between the trimmed V and J ends, which lost 6 bases and 6 bases, there was a span of 12 bases. Germline CDR1 SQVTM, CDR2 ANQGSEA. DNA of the CDR3: TGCAGCGTGCCACGGTCCCCCAATGAGCAGTTCTTC. It is translated as CSVPRSPNEQFF.

This clonotype was detected only a few times. The rearrangement uses TRBV13 and TRBJ2-5; D is uncertain. Trimming took 3 bases from V and 5 from J, leaving 19 bases between them. The V gene's germline CDR1 is PRHDT and CDR2 FYEKMQ (reference sequence). CDR3 length: 16 amino acids. The CDR3 region is CASSFRFYAGSETQYF. The DNA for the CDR3 is TGTGCCAGCAGCTTTCGGTTTTATGCAGGTAGCGAGACCCAGTACTTC.

This clonotype was seen a handful of times. The J gene is TRBJ2-1, the V gene TRBV7-9; D not certain. Looked up from germline, CDR1 is SEHNR and CDR2 is FQNEAQ (reference sequence). The CDR3 contains 16 residues. The germline V and J ends were trimmed by 1 base and 2 bases, with 12 bases remaining between them. CDR3 sequence (DNA): TGTGCCAGCAGCTTAGTAGGAGAACCAACCTACAATGAGCAGTTCTTC. Its translation: CASSLVGEPTYNEQFF.

The J gene is TRBJ1-2, the V gene TRBV4-2; tentative D call: TRBD1 (6 bases). Looked up from germline, CDR1 is LGHNA and CDR2 is YNFKEQ. With 1 base removed from V and 0 bases from J, the gap between germline ends came to 9 bases. The CDR3 runs to 15 residues. This CDR3 reads CASSQAQGSNYGYTF. The CDR3 DNA reads as TGTGCCAGCAGCCAAGCGCAGGGGTCTAACTATGGCTACACCTTC.

Of note for this clonotype: This may be a read error: a much more frequent sequence differs by one nucleotide. The rearrangement links TRBV29-1 to TRBJ2-7; 10 nucleotides match TRBD2. In germline, CDR1 is SQVTM, CDR2 ANQGSEA. There are 12 residues in the CDR3. V lost 5 bases, J lost 4 bases, and 2 bases stayed unmatched. The DNA of the CDR3 is TGCAGCGTTCGACTAGCGGGTTACGAGCAGTACTTC. This encodes CSVRLAGYEQYF.

This clonotype was observed a few times. The V and J genes are TRBV6-2 or TRBV6-3 and TRBJ2-7; D unresolved. Germline CDR1 MNHEY, CDR2 SVGEGT. Deletions cut 0 bases from V and 1 base from J, with 10 bases between. The CDR3 spans 15 residues. The CDR3 is CASSYSDGMSYEQYF. The CDR3 nucleotides are TGTGCCAGCAGTTACTCAGACGGAATGTCCTACGAGCAGTACTTC.

The sample holds a few counts of this clonotype. The CDR3 DNA follows: TGTGCCAGCAGCTTAGTCGGGCGGGAGGAGACCCAGTACTTC. This encodes CASSLVGREETQYF. This rearrangement joins TRBV7-9 to TRBJ2-5; 7 nucleotides align to TRBD2. Germline CDR1 SEHNR, CDR2 FQNEAQ (reference sequence). The trim removed 1 base at V and 5 bases at J, leaving 4 bases unmatched. The CDR3 has 14 amino acids.

V is TRBV7-2 and J is TRBJ2-2, with 8 bases matching TRBD1. This CDR3 is 18 amino acids long. J was trimmed by 3 bases and V by 4 bases; bases with no gene match: 13. Looked up from germline, CDR1 is SGHTA and CDR2 is FQGNSA. The CDR3 region has the DNA TGTGCCAGCAGCTCCCAATTAGGTCAGGGGGCCGACACCGGGGAGCTGTTTTTT. Its protein is CASSSQLGQGADTGELFF.

This clonotype was seen only a few times. The DNA for the CDR3 is TGTGCCAGCAGCGAGGAAGGTCTCGAGTTCGGGGTACCTTATGGCTACACCTTC. Amino acid sequence: CASSEEGLEFGVPYGYTF. The rearrangement links TRBV3-1 to TRBJ1-2; D unclear. The CDR3 is made up of 18 amino acids. Germline CDR1 and CDR2: LGHDT and YNNKEL (reference sequence). The germline V and J ends were trimmed by 5 bases and 5 bases, with 27 bases remaining between them.

This clonotype was recorded a few times. This chain links TRBV20-1 with TRBJ1-4, with a weak D call TRBD1 (6 bases). CDR1 DFQATT and CDR2 SNEGSKA come from the germline V gene (reference sequence). The CDR3 loop spans 12 amino acids. The V and J ends lost 6 bases and 10 bases respectively, with 15 bases between them. The chain's CDR3 is CSAGAGTGKLFF. The CDR3 bases are TGCAGTGCGGGGGCGGGGACGGGAAAACTGTTTTTT.

The V gene is TRBV5-1, the J gene TRBJ1-2, with D hard to call. The CDR3 covers 11 residues. Trimming removed 4 bases at V and 3 bases at J, with 4 bases between. Germline loops: CDR1 SGHRS, CDR2 YFSETQ. The CDR3 DNA follows: TGCGCCAGCAGCGGCCACTATGGCTACACCTTC. It is translated as CASSGHYGYTF.